Below are 13 T cell receptor beta chains sequenced from a single sample in a study of CD8+ T cells in alopecia areata. In each case, RNA was isolated and then reverse transcribed into cDNA as the sequencing template. Profiled with immunoSEQ multiplex PCR; TCRdb holds only in-frame clones, not every one. This sample comprises some 6,000 clones, none seen once only. Sorting relied on CD4, CD8alpha, NKG2D, NKG2ACE and other markers applied to pooled cutaneous lymph node cells. Sequenced sample: CD8+ T cells sorted from a lymph node. The receptors originated from a C3H/HeJ mouse with alopecia areata. For the strain, the MHC haplotype given is H2-k.

This clone appeared many times. Gene names refer to mouse genes. From the germline J gene comes the end of the CDR3, since the read stops 4 residues before it. The V and J genes are TRBV31 and TRBJ2-7, with TRBD2 identical over 12 bases. Germline V gene sequence: CDR1 GKSSPN, CDR2 SITVG. CDR3 length equals 14 residues. Incomplete CDR3 DNA: TGTGCCTGGAGTCTGGGACTGGGGGGTGAT. It translates to CAWSLGLGGD. In full, the CDR3 reads CAWSLGLGGDEQYF.

Ten or more counts support this clone. The gene symbols are mouse symbols. Read coverage stops 4 residues before the CDR3 terminus; the germline J gene supplies the remainder. The chain links TRBV13-3 to TRBJ2-2; 9 nucleotides align to TRBD1. Losses at the gene ends were 6 bases for V and 3 bases for J; bases not matched to a gene: 6. This CDR3 comprises 15 residues. Looked up from germline, CDR1 is NNHDY and CDR2 is SYVADS. CDR3 residues: CASTIGTGYTGQLYF. The sequenced part of the CDR3 DNA is TGTGCCAGCACGATCGGGACAGGGTACACCGGG. The whole variable domain, remainder taken from reference TRBV13-3 and TRBJ2-2, is EAAVTQSPRSKVAVTGGKVTLSCHQTNNHDYMYWYRQDTGHGLRLIHYSYVADSTEKGDIPDGYKASRPSQENFSLILELASLSQTAVYFCASTIGTGYTGQLYFGEGSKLTVL.

This clone was seen a handful of times. Gene names refer to mouse genes. The read terminates 4 residues before the CDR3 end, so the remaining end is supplied by the germline J gene. The rearrangement joins TRBV19 to TRBJ2-7; the match to TRBD2 covers 10 bases. There are 13 residues in the CDR3. Per germline, CDR1 FNHDT and CDR2 SITEND (reference sequence). CDR3 amino acids: CASSDWGEDEQYF. The part of the CDR3 DNA that was read is TGTGCCAGCAGTGACTGGGGGGAGGAT. The entire variable domain, with the rest obtained from reference TRBV19 and TRBJ2-7, is as follows: GGIITQTPKFLIGQEGQKLTLKCQQNFNHDTMYWYRQDSGKGLRLIYYSITENDLQKGDLSEGYDASREKKSSFSLTVTSAQKNEMAVFLCASSDWGEDEQYFGPGTRLTVL.

This clone was found a few times. Genes here carry mouse names. The read ends 4 residues shy of where the CDR3 ends; the end is completed using the germline J gene. The chain links TRBV1 to TRBJ1-1, with unresolved D. The CDR3 runs 13 residues. CDR1 NSQYPW and CDR2 LRSPGD come from the germline V gene (reference sequence). V was shortened by 4 bases and J by 3 bases, with 9 bases between the two germline ends. CDR3 DNA, as far as it was read: TGCACCTGCAGTGAACGACACCACACA. Its translation: CTCSERHHT. The whole CDR3 sequence reads CTCSERHHTEVFF.

This clone is categorized as medium-sized. These gene names are mouse names. The sequence runs out 4 residues before the end of the CDR3; the remainder is reconstructed from the germline J gene. V gene TRBV13-1 combines with J gene TRBJ1-1; TRBD1 aligns across 10 bases. CDR1 and CDR2 (germline): NSHNY, SYGAGN. The CDR3 spans 16 residues. The sequenced CDR3 bases are TGTGCCAGCAGTGATGCAGGGGGGGACAGGGGTCGA. Amino acids: CASSDAGGDRGR. The full CDR3 protein is CASSDAGGDRGREVFF.

Relative to its sample, this clone is medium-sized. Here the gene names and germline are mouse. The missing CDR3 end, 4 residues past where the read stops, is filled in from the germline J gene. The chain joins TRBV1 to TRBJ2-7; D is undetermined. There are 13 residues in the CDR3. Germline V gene data show CDR1 as NSQYPW and CDR2 as LRSPGD (reference sequence). V was clipped by 0 bases and J by 0 bases, with 3 bases between them. The CDR3 spells CTCSADSSYEQYF. The CDR3 bases that were read are TGCACCTGCAGTGCAGACAGCTCCTAT.

This clone rates as medium-sized (0.01 to 0.1%). The gene names here belong to mouse. The read is 4 residues too short to cover the CDR3 end, so that end is filled in from the germline J gene. This rearrangement joins TRBV15 to TRBJ1-1; D remains unclear. Germline assignment: CDR1 SGHND and CDR2 FRSKSL. This CDR3 is built from 9 residues. The CDR3 DNA, read in part, is TGTGCCAGCAGCTCA. Protein: CASSS. The full CDR3 protein is CASSSEVFF.

This clone occurred many times. Mouse germline and gene names are used. The read terminates 4 residues ahead of where the CDR3 ends, so the germline J gene completes it. The chain employs TRBV13-2 and TRBJ2-7, with 9 bases that match TRBD2. The germline V gene has CDR1 NNHNN and CDR2 SYGAGS (reference sequence). J lost 3 bases, V lost 5 bases, and 6 bases had no gene match. This CDR3 comprises 14 residues. CDR3: CASGAGTGLYEQYF. The CDR3 bases that were read are TGTGCCAGCGGCGCCGGGACTGGGCTCTAT.

This clone was counted between two and nine times. A read error may produce the germline difference seen at one junction end. Mouse germline and gene names are used. The sample carries other DNA sequences with the same CDR3. Incomplete CDR3 DNA: TGCGCCAGCAGGCGGACAGGGGGCGAT. Translating it yields CASRRTGGD. The whole CDR3 protein reads CASRRTGGDEQYF. The rearrangement joins TRBV14 to TRBJ2-7; 11 nucleotides align to TRBD1. The read terminates 4 residues before the CDR3 end, so the remaining end is supplied by the germline J gene. The CDR3 loop spans 13 amino acids. Germline V gene sequence: CDR1 SGHDT, CDR2 FRDEAV.

This clone was counted ten times or more. Any gene name here is a mouse gene name. The read terminates 4 residues before the CDR3 end, so the remaining end is supplied by the germline J gene. The chain uses TRBV29 and TRBJ2-1; 11 bases match TRBD2. V was pared by 2 bases and J by 0 bases, with 3 bases of the junction left unmatched. Germline V lookup: CDR1 MSHET, CDR2 SYDVDS. This CDR3 is 17 amino acids long. CDR3 sequence: CASSLRDWGNNYAEQFF. The part of the CDR3 DNA that was read is TGTGCTAGCAGTTTACGGGACTGGGGGAATAACTATGCT.

There are a few counts of this clone. Genes and germline are mouse. The CDR3 DNA, read in part, is TGTGCCAGCAGTGAGCCCGGGACAGGGGTTGCAGAA. It specifies CASSEPGTGVAE. The entire CDR3 is CASSEPGTGVAETLYF. This chain uses TRBV13-3 with TRBJ2-3, with TRBD1 matching over 10 bases. The read is 4 residues too short to cover the CDR3 end, so that end is filled in from the germline J gene. The V segment lost 2 bases and the J segment 2 bases; nucleotides outside the gene matches: 5. Germline CDR1 NNHDY, CDR2 SYVADS. This CDR3 is 16 amino acids long.

A few counts support this clone. All gene names here are mouse names. With the read ending 4 residues before the CDR3 end, the germline J gene is used to fill in that end. This rearrangement joins TRBV31 to TRBJ2-5, with 8 bases lining up with TRBD2. CDR1 is GKSSPN, CDR2 SITVG, per germline. CDR3 length: 14 residues. This CDR3 is CAWSLGGGRDTQYF. The sequenced CDR3 bases are TGTGCCTGGAGTCTAGGGGGGGGGCGAGAC. Full variable domain (missing parts from reference TRBV31 and TRBJ2-5): AQTIHQWPVAEIKAVGSPLSLGCTIKGKSSPNLYWYWQATGGTLQQLFYSITVGQVESVVQLNLSASRPKDDQFILSTEKLLLSHSGFYLCAWSLGGGRDTQYFGPGTRLLVL.

Ten or more counts support this clone. These gene names are mouse names. The sequenced CDR3 bases are TGTGCCTGGAGCCTACAGGGTAGGGGTTCGCCC. Translated: CAWSLQGRGSP. The full CDR3 reads CAWSLQGRGSPLYF. The J gene is TRBJ1-6, the V gene TRBV31; TRBD1 is a possible D gene (6 bases). The read ends 3 residues early relative to the CDR3; the germline J gene fills the gap. TRBJ1-6 is given ORF status, its function remaining uncertain. Trimming removed 3 bases at V and 9 bases at J, with 15 bases between. The CDR3 totals 14 residues. From germline, CDR1 is GKSSPN and CDR2 SITVG.